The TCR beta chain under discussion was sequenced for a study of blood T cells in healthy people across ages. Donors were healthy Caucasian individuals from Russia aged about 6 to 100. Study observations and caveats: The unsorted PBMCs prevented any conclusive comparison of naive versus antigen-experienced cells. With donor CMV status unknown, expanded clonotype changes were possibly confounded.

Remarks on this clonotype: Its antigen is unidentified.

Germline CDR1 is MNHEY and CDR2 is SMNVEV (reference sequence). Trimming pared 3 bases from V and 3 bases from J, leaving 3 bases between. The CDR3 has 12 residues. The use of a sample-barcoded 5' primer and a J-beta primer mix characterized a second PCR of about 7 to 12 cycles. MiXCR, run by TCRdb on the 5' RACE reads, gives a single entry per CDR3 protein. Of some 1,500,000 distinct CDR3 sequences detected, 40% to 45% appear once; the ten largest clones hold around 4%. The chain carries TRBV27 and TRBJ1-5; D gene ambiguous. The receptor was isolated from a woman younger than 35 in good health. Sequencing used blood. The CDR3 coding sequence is TGTGCCAGCAGTTTCAACAATCAGCCCCAGCATTTT. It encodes CASSFNNQPQHF.